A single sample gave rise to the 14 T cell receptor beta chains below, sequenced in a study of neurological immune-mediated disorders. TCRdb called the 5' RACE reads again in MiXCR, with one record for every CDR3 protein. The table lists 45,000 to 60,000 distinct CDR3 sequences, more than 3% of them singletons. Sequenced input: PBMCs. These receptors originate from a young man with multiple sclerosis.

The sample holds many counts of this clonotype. The CDR3 here is CASSVGAEGRDYGYTF. The CDR3 DNA sequence: TGTGCCAGCAGCGTAGGGGCGGAGGGAAGAGACTATGGCTACACCTTC. The chain uses TRBV9 and TRBJ1-2; D not resolved. The CDR3 has 16 amino acids. Trimming stripped 0 bases from V and 3 bases from J, with 15 bases between. Germline values: CDR1 SGDLS, CDR2 YYNGEE.

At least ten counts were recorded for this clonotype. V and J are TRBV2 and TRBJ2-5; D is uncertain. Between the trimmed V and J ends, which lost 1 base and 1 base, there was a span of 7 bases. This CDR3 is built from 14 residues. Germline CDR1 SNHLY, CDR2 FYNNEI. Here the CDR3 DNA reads TGTGCCAGCAGTGAAGTACGCGTCCAAGAGACCCAGTACTTC. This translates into CASSEVRVQETQYF.

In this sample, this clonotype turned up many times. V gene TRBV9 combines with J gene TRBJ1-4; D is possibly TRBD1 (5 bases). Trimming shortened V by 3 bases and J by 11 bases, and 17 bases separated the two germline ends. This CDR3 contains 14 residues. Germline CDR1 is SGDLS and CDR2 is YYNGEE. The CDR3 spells CASSATSVGRKLFF. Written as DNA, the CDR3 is TGTGCCAGCAGCGCCACATCGGTGGGGCGGAAACTGTTTTTT.

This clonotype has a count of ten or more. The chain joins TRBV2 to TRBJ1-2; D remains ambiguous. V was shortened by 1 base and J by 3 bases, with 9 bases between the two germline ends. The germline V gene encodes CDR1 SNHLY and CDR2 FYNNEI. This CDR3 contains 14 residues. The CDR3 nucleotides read TGTGCCAGCAGTGAAGGGTCGGTCGACTATGGCTACACCTTC. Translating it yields CASSEGSVDYGYTF.

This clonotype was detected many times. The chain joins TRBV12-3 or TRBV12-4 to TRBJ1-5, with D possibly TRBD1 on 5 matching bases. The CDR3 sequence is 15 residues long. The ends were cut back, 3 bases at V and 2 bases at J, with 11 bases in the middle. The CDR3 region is CASSFGAEGNQPQHF. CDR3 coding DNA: TGTGCCAGCAGTTTCGGGGCGGAAGGCAATCAGCCCCAGCATTTT.

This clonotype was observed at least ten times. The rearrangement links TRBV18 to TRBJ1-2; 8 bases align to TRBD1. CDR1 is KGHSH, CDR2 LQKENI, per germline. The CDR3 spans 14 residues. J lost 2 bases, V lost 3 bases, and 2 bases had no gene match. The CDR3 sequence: CASSPGQENYGYTF. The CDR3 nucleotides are TGTGCCAGCTCACCGGGACAGGAAAACTATGGCTACACCTTC. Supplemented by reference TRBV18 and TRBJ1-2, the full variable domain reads NAGVMQNPRHLVRRRGQEARLRCSPMKGHSHVYWYRQLPEEGLKFMVYLQKENIIDESGMPKERFSAEFPKEGPSILRIQQVVRGDSAAYFCASSPGQENYGYTFGSGTRLTVV.

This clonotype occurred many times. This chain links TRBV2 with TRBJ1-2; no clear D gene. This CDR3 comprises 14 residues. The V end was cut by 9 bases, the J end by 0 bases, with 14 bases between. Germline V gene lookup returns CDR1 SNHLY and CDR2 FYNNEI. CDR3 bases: TGTGCCAGTGAAGAGAGGGCCGCTAACTATGGCTACACCTTC. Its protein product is CASEERAANYGYTF.

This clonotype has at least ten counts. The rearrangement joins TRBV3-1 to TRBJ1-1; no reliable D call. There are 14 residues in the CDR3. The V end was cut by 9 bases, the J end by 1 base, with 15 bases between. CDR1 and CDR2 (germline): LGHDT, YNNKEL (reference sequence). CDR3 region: CASAAREGNTEAFF. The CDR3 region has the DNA TGTGCCAGTGCTGCCCGGGAGGGGAACACTGAAGCTTTCTTT.

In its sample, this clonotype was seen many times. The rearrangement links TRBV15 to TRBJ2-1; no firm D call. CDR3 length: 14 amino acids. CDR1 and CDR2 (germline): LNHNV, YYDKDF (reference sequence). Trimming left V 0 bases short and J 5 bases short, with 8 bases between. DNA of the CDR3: TGTGCCACCAGCAGAGATCGGCCTAACAATGAGCAGTTCTTC. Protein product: CATSRDRPNNEQFF. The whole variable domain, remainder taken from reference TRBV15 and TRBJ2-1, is DAMVIQNPRYQVTQFGKPVTLSCSQTLNHNVMYWYQQKSSQAPKLLFHYYDKDFNNEADTPDNFQSRRPNTSFCFLDIRSPGLGDTAMYLCATSRDRPNNEQFFGPGTRLTVL.

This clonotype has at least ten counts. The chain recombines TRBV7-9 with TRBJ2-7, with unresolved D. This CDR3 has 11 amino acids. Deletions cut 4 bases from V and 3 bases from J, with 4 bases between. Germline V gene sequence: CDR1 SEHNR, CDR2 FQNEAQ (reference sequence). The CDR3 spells CASSSYYEQYF. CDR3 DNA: TGTGCCAGCAGCTCTTACTACGAGCAGTACTTC.

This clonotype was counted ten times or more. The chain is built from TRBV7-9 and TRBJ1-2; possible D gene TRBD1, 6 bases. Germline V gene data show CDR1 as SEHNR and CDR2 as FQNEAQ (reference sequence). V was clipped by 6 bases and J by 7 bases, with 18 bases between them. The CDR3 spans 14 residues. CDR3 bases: TGTGCCAGCAGTACTGCAATGGTCAGGGGTGGCTACACCTTC. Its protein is CASSTAMVRGGYTF.

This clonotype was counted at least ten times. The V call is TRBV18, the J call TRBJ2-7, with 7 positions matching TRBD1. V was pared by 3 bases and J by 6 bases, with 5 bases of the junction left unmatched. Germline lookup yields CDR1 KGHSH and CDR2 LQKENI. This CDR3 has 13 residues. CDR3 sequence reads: CASSPTTGFEQYF. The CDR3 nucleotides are TGTGCCAGCTCACCCACGACAGGGTTCGAGCAGTACTTC.

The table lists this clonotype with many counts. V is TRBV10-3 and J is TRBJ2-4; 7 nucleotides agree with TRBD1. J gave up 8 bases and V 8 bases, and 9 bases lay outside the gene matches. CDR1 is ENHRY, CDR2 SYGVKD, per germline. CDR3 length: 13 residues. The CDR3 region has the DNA TGTGCCATCTCATACAGGGGATCGGACATTCAGTACTTC. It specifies CAISYRGSDIQYF.

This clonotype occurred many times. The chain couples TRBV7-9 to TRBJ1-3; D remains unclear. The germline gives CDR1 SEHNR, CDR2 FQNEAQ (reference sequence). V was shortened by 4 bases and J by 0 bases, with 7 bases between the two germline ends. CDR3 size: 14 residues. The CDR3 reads CASSSPDSGNTIYF. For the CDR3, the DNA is TGTGCCAGCAGCTCCCCAGACTCTGGAAACACCATATATTTT.